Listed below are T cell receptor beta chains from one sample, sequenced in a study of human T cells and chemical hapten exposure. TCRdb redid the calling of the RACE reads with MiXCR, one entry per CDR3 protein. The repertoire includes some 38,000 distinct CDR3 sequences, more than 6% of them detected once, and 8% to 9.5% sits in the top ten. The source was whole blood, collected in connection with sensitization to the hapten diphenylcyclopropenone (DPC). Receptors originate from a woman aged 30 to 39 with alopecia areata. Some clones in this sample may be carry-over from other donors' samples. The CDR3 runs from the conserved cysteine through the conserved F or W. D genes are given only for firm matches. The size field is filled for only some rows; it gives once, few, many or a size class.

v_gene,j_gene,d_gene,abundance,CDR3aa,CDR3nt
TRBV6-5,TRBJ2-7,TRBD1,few,CASRPPSGTGTSYEQYF,TGTGCCAGCAGACCCCCCTCCGGGACAGGGACCTCCTACGAGCAGTACTTC
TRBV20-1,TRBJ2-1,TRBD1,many,CSAPDRAYEQFF,TGCAGTGCTCCGGACAGGGCTTATGAGCAGTTCTTC
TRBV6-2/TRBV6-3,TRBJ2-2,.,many,CASSPSALGYTGELFF,TGTGCCAGCAGTCCGAGTGCCTTGGGTTACACCGGGGAGCTGTTTTTT
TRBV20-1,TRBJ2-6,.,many,CSASREKGGSGANVLTF,TGCAGTGCTAGTAGGGAAAAAGGGGGCTCTGGGGCCAACGTCCTGACTTTC
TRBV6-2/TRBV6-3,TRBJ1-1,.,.,CASSYRTSNTEAFF,TGTGCCAGCAGTTACAGGACAAGCAACACTGAAGCTTTCTTT
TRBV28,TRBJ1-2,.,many,CASRVPYGYTF,TGTGCCAGCAGGGTTCCCTATGGCTACACCTTC
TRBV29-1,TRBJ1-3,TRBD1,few,CSVGSGGAGNTIYF,TGCAGCGTTGGATCAGGGGGCGCGGGAAACACCATATATTTT
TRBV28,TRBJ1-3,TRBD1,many,CASRSAGQASSGNTIYF,TGTGCCAGCAGGTCGGCAGGACAGGCGAGCTCTGGAAACACCATATATTTT
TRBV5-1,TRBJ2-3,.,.,CASSTGGRTDTQYF,TGCGCCAGCAGCACGGGGGGCCGCACAGATACGCAGTATTTT
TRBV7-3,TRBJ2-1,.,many,CASRQGGDSNEQFF,TGTGCCAGCAGACAGGGAGGGGATTCTAATGAGCAGTTCTTC
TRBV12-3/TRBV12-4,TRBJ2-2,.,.,CASSLGLLTGELFF,TGTGCCAGCAGTTTAGGTCTACTGACCGGGGAGCTGTTTTTT
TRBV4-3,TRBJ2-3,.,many,CASSQDPGARGTDTQYF,TGCGCCAGCAGCCAAGATCCGGGGGCGAGGGGCACAGATACGCAGTATTTT
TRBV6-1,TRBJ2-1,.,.,CATGRALGEQFF,TGTGCCACCGGACGGGCGCTAGGTGAGCAGTTCTTC
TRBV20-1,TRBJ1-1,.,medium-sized,CSARDQGRFTEAFF,TGCAGTGCTAGAGATCAGGGCAGATTCACTGAAGCTTTCTTT
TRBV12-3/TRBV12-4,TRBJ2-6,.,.,CASNNPSGANVLTF,TGTGCCAGCAACAATCCCTCTGGGGCCAACGTCCTGACTTTC
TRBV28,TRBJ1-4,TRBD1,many,CASSPPTGGQEKLFF,TGTGCCAGCAGCCCTCCGACAGGGGGCCAGGAAAAACTGTTTTTT
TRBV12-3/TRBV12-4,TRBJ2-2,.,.,CASSYRRPNTGELFF,TGTGCCAGCAGCTACAGGCGACCGAACACCGGGGAGCTGTTTTTT
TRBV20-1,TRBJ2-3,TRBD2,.,CSAEGAGGTDTQYF,TGCAGTGCGGAAGGAGCGGGGGGGACAGATACGCAGTATTTT
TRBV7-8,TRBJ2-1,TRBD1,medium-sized,CASSLGWQGAGDEQFF,TGTGCCAGCAGCTTAGGATGGCAGGGGGCTGGGGATGAGCAGTTCTTC
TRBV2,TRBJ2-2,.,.,CASSPREPNTGELFF,TGTGCCAGCAGCCCCCGAGAGCCTAACACCGGGGAGCTGTTTTTT
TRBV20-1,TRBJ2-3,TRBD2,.,CSAAGTSGGPSTDTQYF,TGCAGTGCCGCCGGGACTAGCGGGGGGCCGAGCACAGATACGCAGTATTTT
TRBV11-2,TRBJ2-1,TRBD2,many,CASSPTSGGNEQFF,TGTGCCAGCAGCCCGACTAGCGGGGGGAATGAGCAGTTCTTC
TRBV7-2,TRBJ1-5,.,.,CASSLVPGNQPQHF,TGTGCCAGCAGCTTAGTCCCAGGCAATCAGCCCCAGCATTTT
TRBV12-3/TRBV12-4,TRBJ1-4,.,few,CASHAGLGKLFF,TGTGCCAGCCACGCCGGGCTGGGAAAACTGTTTTTT
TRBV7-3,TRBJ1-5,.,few,CASSLMVKGGNSNQPQHF,TGTGCCAGCAGCTTAATGGTCAAGGGGGGCAATAGCAATCAGCCCCAGCATTTT
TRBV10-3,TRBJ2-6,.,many,CAISEIQSSGANVLTF,TGTGCCATCAGTGAAATACAGAGCTCTGGGGCCAACGTCCTGACTTTC
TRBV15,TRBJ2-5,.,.,CATSSGGKETQYF,TGTGCCACCAGCTCCGGCGGAAAAGAGACCCAGTACTTC
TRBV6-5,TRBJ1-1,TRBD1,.,CASRGGTGDTEAFF,TGTGCCAGCCGCGGAGGGACAGGGGATACTGAAGCTTTCTTT
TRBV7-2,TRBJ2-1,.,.,CASSLNPQAGDEQFF,TGTGCCAGCAGCTTAAATCCCCAGGCTGGAGATGAGCAGTTCTTC
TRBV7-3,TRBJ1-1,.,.,CASSLGINSGPFF,TGTGCCAGCAGCTTAGGGATCAATTCAGGCCCTTTCTTT
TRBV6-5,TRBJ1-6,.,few,CASRRVINSPLHF,TGTGCCAGCCGACGAGTCATTAATTCACCCCTCCACTTT
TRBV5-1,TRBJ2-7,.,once,CASSLRRQGGEQYF,TGCGCCAGCAGCTTGAGGCGTCAGGGAGGCGAGCAGTACTTC
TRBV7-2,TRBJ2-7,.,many,CASSHSRAGSHEQYF,TGTGCCAGCAGCCACTCCCGAGCCGGGTCTCACGAGCAGTACTTC
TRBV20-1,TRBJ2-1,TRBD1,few,CSPSLGQGHNEQFF,TGCAGCCCTAGCCTGGGACAGGGACACAATGAGCAGTTCTTC